The sequence of this T cell receptor (beta chain) was determined in a study of vaccination and CD4 T cells after COVID-19. The Oncomine TCR Beta short-read assay sequenced DNA from cultured CD4+ T cells. From the PCR reads, TCRdb called clonotypes with MiXCR, one entry per CDR3 protein. This repertoire shows about 14,000 distinct CDR3 sequences, about 60% found once; its top ten account for less than 8.5%. With regard to this clonotype: Its antigen is as yet unknown.

As for treatment: approximately 11-day PBMC culture with coronavirus spike peptide pools or control peptides (ViraFEST assay). Both day 3 and day 7 involved replacing half of the medium with fresh IL-2 medium. The ends lost 3 bases at V and 8 bases at J; junction bases unmatched: 9. Looked up from germline, CDR1 is MNHEY and CDR2 is SMNVEV (reference sequence). The length of the CDR3 is 17 residues. The chain employs TRBV27 and TRBJ2-1; TRBD2 matches 14 bases. This receptor was identified in a human donor who had recovered from COVID-19. The sequenced sample was CD4+ T cells from blood, cultured in vitro. The CDR3 protein is CASSFVPGTSGSYEQFF. Written as DNA, the CDR3 is TGTGCCAGCAGTTTTGTCCCTGGGACTAGCGGGAGCTATGAGCAGTTCTTC.